The next 11 T cell receptor beta chains were all read from a single sample in a study of blood T cell repertoires in COVID-19. Method: immunoSEQ multiplex PCR; TCRdb's copy keeps in-frame clones and lacks some. The table shows about 68,000 clones, with 65% to 90% occurring only once. Sequencing input: peripheral blood. These receptors were obtained from a man aged 45-65 years with acute or convalescent COVID-19.

The chain has TRBV2 and TRBJ2-1; tentatively, D is TRBD1 (6 bases). Trimming removed 4 bases from V and 9 bases from J, with 19 bases in between. The CDR3 length is 15 residues. Germline V gives CDR1 SNHLY, CDR2 FYNNEI. The CDR3 nucleotides read TGTGCCAGCAGTGTGGACAGTCAATCGGTAGGTGAGCAGTTCTTC. Encoded protein: CASSVDSQSVGEQFF.

This chain joins TRBV4-2 and TRBJ2-5, with D possibly TRBD2 on 5 matching bases. The germline V gene has CDR1 LGHNA and CDR2 YNFKEQ. The V and J ends lost 0 bases and 5 bases respectively, with 10 bases between them. This CDR3 has 14 residues. CDR3 in DNA: TGTGCCAGCAGCCAAGATGCTAGGAGGGAGACCCAGTACTTC. The encoded protein is CASSQDARRETQYF.

The chain couples TRBV11-2 to TRBJ1-2; tentatively, D is TRBD1 (5 bases). V was clipped by 5 bases and J by 8 bases, with 12 bases between them. Looked up from germline, CDR1 is SGHAT and CDR2 is FQNNGV. This CDR3 is built from 12 residues. CDR3 in DNA: TGTGCCAGCAGCGCAGGGATTGGGGGCTACACCTTC. Its protein is CASSAGIGGYTF.

The chain uses TRBV2 and TRBJ2-4; D remains unclear. Per germline, CDR1 SNHLY and CDR2 FYNNEI. The CDR3 extends over 15 amino acids. The ends were cut back, 5 bases at V and 7 bases at J, with 18 bases in the middle. CDR3 residues: CASSNSPSSINIQYF. The CDR3 DNA follows: TGTGCCAGCAGTAATAGCCCCTCTAGTATCAACATTCAGTACTTC.

The V gene is TRBV7-9, the J gene TRBJ2-6; the D gene is possibly TRBD2 (6 bases). This CDR3 has 19 amino acids. Trimming left V 5 bases short and J 0 bases short, with 20 bases between. CDR1 and CDR2 from the germline V gene are SEHNR and FQNEAQ (reference sequence). This CDR3 is CASSPRYGGTNSGANVLTF. The CDR3 DNA reads TGTGCCAGCAGCCCCCGCTACGGCGGGACCAACTCTGGGGCCAACGTCCTGACTTTC.

CDR3 residues: CSVGGRAGETQYF. In nucleotides, the CDR3 is TGCAGCGTTGGGGGCAGGGCCGGGGAGACCCAGTACTTC. V is TRBV29-1 and J is TRBJ2-5, with D possibly matching TRBD1 (5 bases). This CDR3 contains 13 residues. V was pared by 4 bases and J by 5 bases, with 14 bases between. CDR1 is SQVTM and CDR2 is ANQGSEA in the germline V gene. Filled out from reference TRBV29-1 and TRBJ2-5, the complete variable domain reads SAVISQKPSRDICQRGTSLTIQCQVDSQVTMMFWYRQQPGQSLTLIATANQGSEATYESGFVIDKFPISRPNLTFSTLTVSNMSPEDSSIYLCSVGGRAGETQYFGPGTRLLVL.

This chain joins TRBV5-6 and TRBJ1-5; 9 bases match TRBD1. The CDR3 has 15 residues. Germline V CDR1 and CDR2: SGHDT, YYEEEE. The V segment lost 4 bases and the J segment 5 bases; nucleotides outside the gene matches: 7. The CDR3 DNA sequence: TGTGCCAGCAGCAGACGAGACAGGGGGTATCAGCCCCAGCATTTT. It is translated as CASSRRDRGYQPQHF.

The chain combines TRBV5-1 with TRBJ2-3; 9 nucleotides line up with TRBD1. The germline gives CDR1 SGHRS, CDR2 YFSETQ. There are 17 residues in the CDR3. Germline trimming cut 4 bases from V and 1 base from J; bases unmatched to any gene: 10. CDR3 in amino acids: CASSKEPGQGRTDTQYF. DNA of the CDR3: TGCGCCAGCAGCAAAGAACCGGGACAGGGCCGCACAGATACGCAGTATTTT.

The chain uses TRBV11-2 and TRBJ2-7, with D unclear. CDR1 is SGHAT and CDR2 is FQNNGV in the germline V gene. Trimming left V 1 base short and J 6 bases short, with 13 bases between. CDR3 size: 14 residues. CDR3 sequence reads: CASSLVSGSGEQYF. The CDR3 DNA sequence: TGTGCCAGCAGCTTAGTTTCAGGATCAGGCGAGCAGTACTTC.

This clone was recorded only once. The V gene is TRBV11-2, the J gene TRBJ1-1; D is ambiguous. V lost 3 bases and J 0 bases, leaving 17 bases between the germline ends. Germline V CDR1 and CDR2: SGHAT, FQNNGV. The CDR3 length is 17 residues. CDR3 DNA sequence: TGTGCCAGCAGCTTTGTTGAGGCCCCCCCCATGAACACTGAAGCTTTCTTT. Protein: CASSFVEAPPMNTEAFF.

The CDR3 is CASSSTTTDTQYF. The CDR3 bases are TGTGCCAGCAGTTCAACTACCACAGATACGCAGTATTTT. The chain employs TRBV9 and TRBJ2-3; unclear D gene. The CDR3 is made up of 13 amino acids. V dropped 5 bases and J dropped 2 bases, with 9 bases sitting between them. CDR1 and CDR2 (germline): SGDLS, YYNGEE. The whole variable domain, remainder taken from reference TRBV9 and TRBJ2-3, is DSGVTQTPKHLITATGQRVTLRCSPRSGDLSVYWYQQSLDQGLQFLIQYYNGEERAKGNILERFSAQQFPDLHSELNLSSLELGDSALYFCASSSTTTDTQYFGPGTRLTVL.